This T cell receptor (beta chain) was retrieved from a study of radiotherapy plus CTLA-4 blockade in lung cancer. Study information: Across the patients, objective responses occurred in approximately 19%, and disease control in approximately 30%.

V was shortened by 8 bases and J by 2 bases, with 16 bases between the two germline ends. Looked up from germline, CDR1 is KGHSH and CDR2 is LQKENI. There are 15 residues in the CDR3. Assay: immunoSEQ multiplex PCR; the TCRdb copy retains only in-frame clones and omits some. The sample records 64,000 or so clones, approximately 67% being singletons. The clonotype was recovered from a human donor with non-small cell lung cancer whose response to radiotherapy plus ipilimumab could not be evaluated. The sequences come from peripheral blood, collected from a patient treated with radiotherapy plus ipilimumab. The chain recombines TRBV18 with TRBJ2-1, with D possibly being TRBD1 (6 bases). CDR3 coding DNA: TGTGCCAGCGTCCTAAACAGGGATACCTACAATGAGCAGTTCTTC. It codes for CASVLNRDTYNEQFF.